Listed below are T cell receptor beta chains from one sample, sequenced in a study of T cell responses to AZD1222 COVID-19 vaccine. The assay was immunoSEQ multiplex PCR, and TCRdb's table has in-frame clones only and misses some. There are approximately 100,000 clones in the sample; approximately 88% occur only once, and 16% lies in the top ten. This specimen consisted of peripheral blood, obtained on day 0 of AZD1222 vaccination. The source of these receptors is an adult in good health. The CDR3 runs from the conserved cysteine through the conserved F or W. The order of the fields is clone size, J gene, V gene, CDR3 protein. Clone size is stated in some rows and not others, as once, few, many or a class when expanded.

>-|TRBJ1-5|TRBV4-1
CASSQVDRNQPQHF
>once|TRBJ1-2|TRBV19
CASSPLAAHGYTF
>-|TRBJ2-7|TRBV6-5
CASSYQGQGYEQYF
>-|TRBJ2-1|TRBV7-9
CASSPPGATNEQFF
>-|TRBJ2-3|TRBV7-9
CASSSASGRTTDTQYF
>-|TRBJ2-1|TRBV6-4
CASSDGASGNEQFF
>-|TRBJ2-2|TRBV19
CASSIGQSNTGELFF
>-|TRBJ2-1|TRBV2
CASSEAGNEQFF
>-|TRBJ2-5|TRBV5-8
CASSLHLTTDPGKTQYF
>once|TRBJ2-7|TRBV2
CASSDGPLGLGEQYF
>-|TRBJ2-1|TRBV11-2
CASKGLAGDLLLNEQFF
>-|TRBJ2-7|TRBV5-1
CASSVGTGLGEQYF
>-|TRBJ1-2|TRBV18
CASSPLVDPSYGYTF
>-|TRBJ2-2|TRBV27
CASSPLAGGPTNTGELFF
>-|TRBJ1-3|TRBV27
CASGLRGSGNTIYF
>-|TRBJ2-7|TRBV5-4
CASSPGGRQGSYEQYF
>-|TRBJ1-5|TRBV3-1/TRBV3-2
CASSQEESQPQHF
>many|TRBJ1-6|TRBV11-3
CASSNSPTAYSPLHF
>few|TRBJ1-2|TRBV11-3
CASSLGPGDNYGYTF
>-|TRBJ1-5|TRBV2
CASSSLQGGNQPQHF